The 20 T cell receptor beta chains given below trace back to one sample, sequenced in a study of cytomegalovirus exposure and HLA in healthy donors. This PCR relied on a set of 60 Vbeta primers and 13 Jbeta primers. TCRdb's copy holds only in-frame clones and misses some; the assay was immunoSEQ multiplex PCR. The data contain 130,000 or so clones, roughly three quarters of them singletons. The specimen was PBMCs. The receptor set was obtained from a male donor in good health and CMV-seronegative.

The chain uses TRBV7-9 and TRBJ1-4; D uncertain. Trimming removed 5 bases from V and 8 bases from J, with 12 bases in between. Germline V gene lookup returns CDR1 SEHNR and CDR2 FQNEAQ (reference sequence). There are 13 residues in the CDR3. CDR3 in amino acids: CASSRPGSEKLFF. CDR3 DNA sequence: TGTGCCAGCAGCCGCCCTGGTAGCGAAAAACTGTTTTTT.

The chain is built from TRBV4-1 and TRBJ2-7, with TRBD2 matching 12 bases. Germline trimming cut 5 bases from V and 1 base from J; bases unmatched to any gene: 6. CDR3 length: 16 amino acids. Germline lookup yields CDR1 MGHRA and CDR2 YSYEKL. The CDR3 is CASSSPTSGGSYEQYF. The CDR3 bases are TGCGCCAGCAGCTCACCGACTAGCGGGGGATCCTACGAGCAGTACTTC.

This clone occurred a few times. The J gene is TRBJ2-1, the V gene TRBV19, with D possibly being TRBD1 (5 bases). Germline CDR1 and CDR2: LNHDA and SQIVND (reference sequence). V gave up 6 bases and J gave up 6 bases, with 12 bases separating them. This CDR3 region has 13 residues. CDR3 sequence (DNA): TGTGCCAGTAGCCGACTTCAGGGCAATGAGCAGTTCTTC. This codes for CASSRLQGNEQFF.

V usage is TRBV4-1 and J usage is TRBJ1-3, with TRBD1 identical over 8 bases. The CDR3 contains 15 residues. V lost 2 bases and J lost 3; bases outside the gene matches: 3. The germline gives CDR1 MGHRA, CDR2 YSYEKL. The CDR3 protein is CASSQQGASGNTIYF. CDR3 nucleotides: TGCGCCAGCAGCCAACAGGGGGCAAGTGGAAACACCATATATTTT.

The CDR3 bases are TGTGCCTGGAGTGTGGGTGGGGGACTGGGTATGGATACGCAGTATTTT. It yields the protein CAWSVGGGLGMDTQYF. V and J are TRBV30 and TRBJ2-3, with D possibly matching TRBD2 (6 bases). The V and J ends lost 0 bases and 6 bases respectively, with 19 bases between them. Germline CDR1 is GTSNPN and CDR2 is SVGIG (reference sequence). The CDR3 consists of 16 residues.

Only a few counts were recorded for this clone. The rearrangement uses TRBV10-2 and TRBJ1-3; D is uncertain. Germline CDR1 reads WSHSY; CDR2 reads SAAADI. The CDR3 has 12 residues. V gave up 6 bases and J gave up 2 bases, with 5 bases separating them. Here the CDR3 DNA reads TGCGCCAGCAGCCGTCCTGGAAACACCATATATTTT. This codes for CASSRPGNTIYF.

V usage is TRBV6-5 and J usage is TRBJ2-7; 9 positions match TRBD1. CDR3 length: 16 amino acids. The V gene end was trimmed by 1 base and the J gene end by 1 base; junction bases not matched to a gene: 5. CDR1 and CDR2 from the germline V gene are MNHEY and SVGAGI. The CDR3 is CASSYYSGTGSYEQYF. Written as DNA, the CDR3 is TGTGCCAGCAGTTACTACTCCGGGACAGGGTCCTACGAGCAGTACTTC.

In its sample, this clone was seen once. The chain is built from TRBV10-3 and TRBJ2-4, with a weak D call TRBD2 (5 bases). Germline assignment: CDR1 ENHRY and CDR2 SYGVKD. This CDR3 spans 14 amino acids. The germline V and J ends were trimmed by 2 bases and 2 bases, with 7 bases remaining between them. The CDR3 DNA sequence: TGTGCCATCAGTGAGAGGGAGACCAAAAACATTCAGTACTTC. Amino acid sequence: CAISERETKNIQYF.

The V gene is TRBV10-1, the J gene TRBJ2-1; TRBD2 might be the D (5 bases). The CDR3 totals 12 residues. Germline V gene data show CDR1 as WNHNN and CDR2 as SYGVQD (reference sequence). V lost 4 bases and J 8 bases, leaving 9 bases between the germline ends. The CDR3 sequence is CASSVAGYEQFF. The CDR3 bases are TGCGCCAGCAGTGTTGCGGGCTATGAGCAGTTCTTC.

The CDR3 coding sequence is TGCAGCGTTGAGCCTGGGGGGGGCTCCTACGAGCAGTACTTC. Protein product: CSVEPGGGSYEQYF. The rearrangement uses TRBV29-1 and TRBJ2-7; 7 bases match TRBD2. After removal of 3 bases from V and 0 bases from J, the junction contained 5 bases not matched to a gene. The CDR3 spans 14 residues. The V gene's germline CDR1 is SQVTM and CDR2 ANQGSEA.

The V gene is TRBV2, the J gene TRBJ2-7; 7 positions match TRBD1. CDR3 size: 14 residues. V dropped 5 bases and J dropped 2; count of bases not matched to a gene: 6. Looked up from germline, CDR1 is SNHLY and CDR2 is FYNNEI. CDR3 residues: CASSSGTAPYEQYF. DNA for the CDR3: TGTGCCAGCAGTTCCGGGACAGCCCCCTACGAGCAGTACTTC.

This sequence joins TRBV5-1 and TRBJ2-7, with D possibly TRBD1 on 5 matching bases. This CDR3 has 14 residues. From germline, CDR1 is SGHRS and CDR2 YFSETQ. V was clipped by 5 bases and J by 1 base, with 13 bases between them. The CDR3 nucleotides read TGCGCCAGCAGGGGGCCGGACACATCCTACGAGCAGTACTTC. Protein product: CASRGPDTSYEQYF.

This clone was found a few times. Other DNA sequences from this sample encode an identical CDR3 as well. V and J are TRBV5-6 and TRBJ2-7, with D possibly being TRBD1 (6 bases). The germline V gene has CDR1 SGHDT and CDR2 YYEEEE. V lost 2 bases, J lost 4 bases, and 7 bases lay in between. The CDR3 runs to 12 residues. The CDR3 nucleotides are TGTGCCAGCAGCTTACAGGGATACGAGCAGTACTTC. Translating it yields CASSLQGYEQYF. The whole variable domain, filled in from reference TRBV5-6 and TRBJ2-7, reads DAGVTQSPTHLIKTRGQQVTLRCSPKSGHDTVSWYQQALGQGPQFIFQYYEEEERQRGNFPDRFSGHQFPNYSSELNVNALLLGDSALYLCASSLQGYEQYFGPGTRLTVT.

The gene calls are TRBV7-9 and TRBJ2-1; perhaps TRBD1 as D (5 bases). Germline-derived CDR1 and CDR2 are SEHNR and FQNEAQ (reference sequence). V lost 3 bases, J lost 1 base, and 10 bases lay in between. The CDR3 consists of 15 residues. In DNA, the CDR3 is TGTGCCAGCAGCTTCAGGGCGGATTCCTACAATGAGCAGTTCTTC. This gives the protein CASSFRADSYNEQFF. Complete variable domain (other parts from reference TRBV7-9 and TRBJ2-1): DTGVSQNPRHKITKRGQNVTFRCDPISEHNRLYWYRQTLGQGPEFLTYFQNEAQLEKSRLLSDRFSAERPKGSFSTLEIQRTEQGDSAMYLCASSFRADSYNEQFFGPGTRLTVL.

The chain carries TRBV27 and TRBJ1-1; a possible D gene is TRBD1 (5 bases). V was clipped by 2 bases and J by 1 base, with 11 bases between them. Germline CDR1 MNHEY, CDR2 SMNVEV (reference sequence). CDR3 length equals 15 residues. CDR3: CASSLKKGPNTEAFF. CDR3 sequence (DNA): TGTGCCAGCAGTTTAAAGAAGGGGCCGAACACTGAAGCTTTCTTT.

The chain has TRBV2 and TRBJ2-1; TRBD2 aligns across 11 bases. In germline, CDR1 is SNHLY, CDR2 FYNNEI. The CDR3 has 16 residues. V lost 7 bases, J lost 10 bases, and 15 bases stayed unmatched. This CDR3 is CASKRGSGGAGREQFF. The CDR3 DNA is TGTGCCAGCAAGAGGGGTAGCGGGGGGGCGGGAAGGGAGCAGTTCTTC.

A note on this clone: At one of its ends the junction is not consistent with the germline gene, which may arise from a read error. The gene calls are TRBV2 and TRBJ2-7, with 11 bases fitting TRBD1. CDR3 length equals 14 residues. CDR1 is SNHLY, CDR2 FYNNEI, per germline. The CDR3 protein is CASREGTGGYEQYF. In DNA, the CDR3 is TGTGCCAGCAGGGAAGGGACAGGGGGCTACGAGCAGTACTTC.

The J gene is TRBJ2-1, the V gene TRBV30; D not resolved. The CDR3 consists of 12 residues. Deletions cut 0 bases from V and 4 bases from J, with 4 bases between. Germline V gene sequence: CDR1 GTSNPN, CDR2 SVGIG (reference sequence). CDR3 sequence: CAWSVLYNEQFF. In DNA, the CDR3 is TGTGCCTGGAGTGTACTTTACAATGAGCAGTTCTTC.

V gene TRBV9 combines with J gene TRBJ2-4; a possible D gene is TRBD2 (5 bases). The CDR3 contains 14 residues. V gave up 0 bases and J gave up 8 bases, with 12 bases separating them. From germline, CDR1 is SGDLS and CDR2 YYNGEE. The CDR3 protein is CASSVGGAPDIQYF. DNA of the CDR3: TGTGCCAGCAGCGTAGGGGGAGCCCCAGACATTCAGTACTTC.

CDR3 in DNA: TGTGCCAGCTCTCAACTCGGAGATCAGCCCCAGCATTTT. Its translation: CASSQLGDQPQHF. V and J are TRBV18 and TRBJ1-5, with D hard to call. Trimming cost V 6 bases and J 5 bases, with 11 bases left between them. CDR1 and CDR2 (germline): KGHSH, LQKENI. This CDR3 is built from 13 residues.